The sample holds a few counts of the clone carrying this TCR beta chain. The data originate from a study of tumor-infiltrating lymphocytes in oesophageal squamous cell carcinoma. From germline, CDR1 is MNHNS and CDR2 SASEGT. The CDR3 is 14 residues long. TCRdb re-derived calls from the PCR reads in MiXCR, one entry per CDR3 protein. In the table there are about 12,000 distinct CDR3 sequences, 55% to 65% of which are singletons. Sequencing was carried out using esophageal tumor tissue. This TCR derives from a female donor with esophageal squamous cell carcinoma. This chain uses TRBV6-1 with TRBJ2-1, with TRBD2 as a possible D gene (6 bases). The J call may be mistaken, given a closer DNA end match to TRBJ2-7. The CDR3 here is CASSRDFSSYEQYF. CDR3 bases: TGTGCCAGCTCAAGGGACTTCAGCTCCTACGAGCAGTACTTC.